A selection of T cell receptor beta chains follows, all from one sample in a study of regulatory T cells in long-lasting Graves disease. TCRdb re-analysed the multiplex PCR reads in MiXCR, keeping a single row per CDR3 protein. The sample includes over 350,000 distinct CDR3 sequences, around 20% of them seen just once. The sample here was peripheral blood mononuclear cells (PBMCs), taken when the disease was refractory, from a patient treated with antithyroid drugs. These receptors came from a female donor with Graves disease. Both conserved end residues are part of each CDR3. The order of the fields is J gene, D gene, clone size, V gene, CDR3 protein, CDR3 DNA. A D gene is named only where the DNA matches it firmly. Rows give clone size only sometimes, using once, few, many, or a class for an expanded clone.

J gene: TRBJ2-7; D gene: TRBD2; clone size: few; V gene: TRBV20-1; CDR3 protein: CSVRLAASYEQYF; CDR3 DNA: TGCAGCGTGAGACTAGCGGCCTCCTACGAGCAGTACTTC
J gene: TRBJ1-1; D gene: .; clone size: .; V gene: TRBV6-2/TRBV6-3; CDR3 protein: CASSSTWVGGPMNTEAFF; CDR3 DNA: TGTGCCAGCAGCTCTACCTGGGTGGGGGGGCCGATGAACACTGAAGCTTTCTTT
J gene: TRBJ1-1; D gene: .; clone size: many; V gene: TRBV7-2; CDR3 protein: CASSLDWVNTEAFF; CDR3 DNA: TGTGCCAGCAGCTTAGATTGGGTGAACACTGAAGCTTTCTTT
J gene: TRBJ2-1; D gene: .; clone size: few; V gene: TRBV12-3/TRBV12-4; CDR3 protein: CASSLALSASSYNEQFF; CDR3 DNA: TGTGCCAGCAGTTTAGCCCTTAGCGCGAGCTCCTACAATGAGCAGTTCTTC
J gene: TRBJ1-1; D gene: .; clone size: few; V gene: TRBV20-1; CDR3 protein: CSARGDHMNTEAFF; CDR3 DNA: TGCAGTGCTAGAGGGGACCACATGAACACTGAAGCTTTCTTT
J gene: TRBJ2-2; D gene: .; clone size: many; V gene: TRBV7-8; CDR3 protein: CASSLAPLTGELFF; CDR3 DNA: TGTGCCAGCAGCTTAGCCCCCCTCACCGGGGAGCTGTTTTTT
J gene: TRBJ2-7; D gene: TRBD1; clone size: .; V gene: TRBV4-1; CDR3 protein: CASSPWTGEGYEQYF; CDR3 DNA: TGCGCCAGCAGCCCTTGGACAGGGGAAGGCTACGAGCAGTACTTC
J gene: TRBJ1-5; D gene: .; clone size: many; V gene: TRBV28; CDR3 protein: CASTQPLWTDSNQPQHF; CDR3 DNA: TGTGCCAGCACCCAACCGTTGTGGACGGATAGCAATCAGCCCCAGCATTTT
J gene: TRBJ2-7; D gene: .; clone size: once; V gene: TRBV5-1; CDR3 protein: CASSPGGGASEQYF; CDR3 DNA: TGCGCCAGCAGCCCTGGGGGGGGCGCATCCGAGCAGTACTTC
J gene: TRBJ2-5; D gene: .; clone size: many; V gene: TRBV6-1; CDR3 protein: CATLPETQYF; CDR3 DNA: TGTGCCACCCTACCCGAGACCCAGTACTTC
J gene: TRBJ2-7; D gene: TRBD2; clone size: .; V gene: TRBV29-1; CDR3 protein: CSVEDFGLAGDTYEQYF; CDR3 DNA: TGCAGCGTTGAAGATTTCGGACTAGCGGGAGATACCTACGAGCAGTACTTC
J gene: TRBJ1-2; D gene: TRBD1; clone size: many; V gene: TRBV6-1; CDR3 protein: CASSGTGTEAFFWGYTF; CDR3 DNA: TGTGCCAGCAGTGGTACCGGGACAGAGGCCTTTTTTTGGGGCTACACCTTC